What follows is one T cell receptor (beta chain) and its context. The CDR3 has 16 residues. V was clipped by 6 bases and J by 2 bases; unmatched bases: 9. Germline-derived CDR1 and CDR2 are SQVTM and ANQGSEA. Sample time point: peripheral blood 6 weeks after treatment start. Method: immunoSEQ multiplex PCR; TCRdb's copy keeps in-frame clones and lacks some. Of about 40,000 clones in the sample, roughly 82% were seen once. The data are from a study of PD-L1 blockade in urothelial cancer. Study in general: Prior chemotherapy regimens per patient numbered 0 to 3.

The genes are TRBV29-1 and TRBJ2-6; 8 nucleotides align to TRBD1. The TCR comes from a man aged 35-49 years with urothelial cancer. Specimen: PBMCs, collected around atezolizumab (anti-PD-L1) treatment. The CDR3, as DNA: TGCAGCGTGAACCCCGGACAGGGAACTGGGGCCAACGTCCTGACTTTC. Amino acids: CSVNPGQGTGANVLTF.